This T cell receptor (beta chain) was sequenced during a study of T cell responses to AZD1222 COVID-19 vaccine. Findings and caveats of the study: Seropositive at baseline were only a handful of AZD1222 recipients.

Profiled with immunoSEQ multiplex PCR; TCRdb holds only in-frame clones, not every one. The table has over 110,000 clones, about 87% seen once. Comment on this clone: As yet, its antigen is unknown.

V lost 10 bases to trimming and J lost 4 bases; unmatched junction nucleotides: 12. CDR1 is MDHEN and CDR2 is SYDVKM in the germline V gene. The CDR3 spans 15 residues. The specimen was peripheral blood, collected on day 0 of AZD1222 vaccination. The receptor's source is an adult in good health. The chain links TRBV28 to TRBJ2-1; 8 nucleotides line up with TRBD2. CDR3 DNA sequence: TGTGCCATCGGGGGTTTAGCGGGATTGTACAATGAGCAGTTCTTC. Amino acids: CAIGGLAGLYNEQFF. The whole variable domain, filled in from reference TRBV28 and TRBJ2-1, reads DVKVTQSSRYLVKRTGEKVFLECVQDMDHENMFWYRQDPGLGLRLIYFSYDVKMKEKGDIPEGYSVSREKKERFSLILESASTNQTSMYLCAIGGLAGLYNEQFFGPGTRLTVL.